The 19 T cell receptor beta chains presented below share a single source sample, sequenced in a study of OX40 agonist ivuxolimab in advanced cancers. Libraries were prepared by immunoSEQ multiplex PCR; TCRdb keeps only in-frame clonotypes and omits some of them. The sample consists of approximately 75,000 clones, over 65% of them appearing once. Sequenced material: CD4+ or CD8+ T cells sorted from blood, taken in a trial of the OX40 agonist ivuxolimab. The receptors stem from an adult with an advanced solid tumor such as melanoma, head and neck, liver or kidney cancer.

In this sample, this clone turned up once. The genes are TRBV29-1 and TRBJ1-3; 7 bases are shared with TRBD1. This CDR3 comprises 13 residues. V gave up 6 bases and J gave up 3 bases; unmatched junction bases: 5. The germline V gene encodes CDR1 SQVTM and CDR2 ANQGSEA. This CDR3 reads CSVDHRGGNTIYF. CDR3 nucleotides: TGCAGCGTCGACCACAGGGGTGGAAACACCATATATTTT. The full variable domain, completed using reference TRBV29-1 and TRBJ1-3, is SAVISQKPSRDICQRGTSLTIQCQVDSQVTMMFWYRQQPGQSLTLIATANQGSEATYESGFVIDKFPISRPNLTFSTLTVSNMSPEDSSIYLCSVDHRGGNTIYFGEGSWLTVV.

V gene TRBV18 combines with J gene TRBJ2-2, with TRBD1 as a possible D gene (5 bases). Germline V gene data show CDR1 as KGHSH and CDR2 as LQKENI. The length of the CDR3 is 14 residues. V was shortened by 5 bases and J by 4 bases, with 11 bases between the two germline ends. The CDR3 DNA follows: TGTGCCAGCTCATCCCGACAGTCCACCGGGGAGCTGTTTTTT. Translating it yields CASSSRQSTGELFF.

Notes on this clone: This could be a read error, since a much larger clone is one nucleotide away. CDR3 amino acids: CASSVQGYSNQPQHF. Written as DNA, the CDR3 is TGTGCCAGCAGCGTACAGGGGTATAGCAATCAGCCCCAGCATTTT. The chain couples TRBV11-2 to TRBJ1-5; TRBD1 aligns across 7 bases. The CDR3 is 15 amino acids. Germline V lookup: CDR1 SGHAT, CDR2 FQNNGV. The V segment lost 5 bases and the J segment 0 bases; nucleotides outside the gene matches: 4.

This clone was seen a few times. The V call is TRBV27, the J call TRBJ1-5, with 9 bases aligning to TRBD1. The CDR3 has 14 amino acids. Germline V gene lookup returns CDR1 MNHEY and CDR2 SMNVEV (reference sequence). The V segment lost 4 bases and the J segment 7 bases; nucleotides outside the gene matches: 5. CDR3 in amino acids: CASSSGQGRQPQHF. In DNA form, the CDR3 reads TGTGCCAGCAGTTCCGGACAGGGGAGGCAGCCCCAGCATTTT.

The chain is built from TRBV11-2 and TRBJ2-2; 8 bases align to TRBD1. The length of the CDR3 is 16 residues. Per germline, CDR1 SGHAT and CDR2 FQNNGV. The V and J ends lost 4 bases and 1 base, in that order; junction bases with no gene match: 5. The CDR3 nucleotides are TGTGCCAGCAGCTCAACAGGGGGACTGAACACCGGGGAGCTGTTTTTT. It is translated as CASSSTGGLNTGELFF.

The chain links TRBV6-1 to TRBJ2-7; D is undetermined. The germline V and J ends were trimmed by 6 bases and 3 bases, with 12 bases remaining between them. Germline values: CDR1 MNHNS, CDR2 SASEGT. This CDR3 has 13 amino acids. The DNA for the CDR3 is TGTGCCAGCAGCCGTAAACCCATCTACGAGCAGTACTTC. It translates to CASSRKPIYEQYF.

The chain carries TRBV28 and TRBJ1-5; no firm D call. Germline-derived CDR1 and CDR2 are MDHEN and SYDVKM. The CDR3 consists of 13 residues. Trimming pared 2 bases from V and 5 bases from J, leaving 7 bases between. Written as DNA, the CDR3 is TGTGCCAGCAGTTTACGGGCCTATCAGCCCCAGCATTTT. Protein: CASSLRAYQPQHF.

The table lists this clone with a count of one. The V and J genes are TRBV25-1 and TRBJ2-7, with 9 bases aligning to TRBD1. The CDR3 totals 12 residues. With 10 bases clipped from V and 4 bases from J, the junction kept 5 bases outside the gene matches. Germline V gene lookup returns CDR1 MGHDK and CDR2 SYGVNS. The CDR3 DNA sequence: TGTGCCACCGGACAGGGGCTTTACGAGCAGTACTTC. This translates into CATGQGLYEQYF.

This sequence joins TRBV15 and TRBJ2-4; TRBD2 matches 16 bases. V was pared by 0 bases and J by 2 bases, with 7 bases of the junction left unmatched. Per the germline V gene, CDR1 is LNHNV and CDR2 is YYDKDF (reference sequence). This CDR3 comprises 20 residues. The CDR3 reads CATSRDLGTSGGAPKNIQYF. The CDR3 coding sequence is TGTGCCACCAGCAGAGATCTAGGGACTAGCGGGGGGGCGCCCAAAAACATTCAGTACTTC.

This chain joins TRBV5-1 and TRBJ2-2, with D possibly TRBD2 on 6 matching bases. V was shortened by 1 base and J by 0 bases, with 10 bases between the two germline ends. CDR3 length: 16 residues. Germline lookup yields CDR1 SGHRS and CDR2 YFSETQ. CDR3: CASSLLGGTNTGELFF. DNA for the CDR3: TGCGCCAGCAGCTTGCTCGGGGGAACGAACACCGGGGAGCTGTTTTTT. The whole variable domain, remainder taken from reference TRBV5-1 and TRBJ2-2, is KAGVTQTPRYLIKTRGQQVTLSCSPISGHRSVSWYQQTPGQGLQFLFEYFSETQRNKGNFPGRFSGRQFSNSRSEMNVSTLELGDSALYLCASSLLGGTNTGELFFGEGSRLTVL.

This CDR3 reads CASSSPGTGGSGYTF. CDR3 coding DNA: TGTGCCAGCAGCTCCCCCGGGACAGGGGGGTCTGGCTACACCTTC. This chain uses TRBV9 with TRBJ1-2, with 11 positions matching TRBD1. The germline gives CDR1 SGDLS, CDR2 YYNGEE. J was trimmed by 7 bases and V by 4 bases; bases with no gene match: 9. There are 15 residues in the CDR3.

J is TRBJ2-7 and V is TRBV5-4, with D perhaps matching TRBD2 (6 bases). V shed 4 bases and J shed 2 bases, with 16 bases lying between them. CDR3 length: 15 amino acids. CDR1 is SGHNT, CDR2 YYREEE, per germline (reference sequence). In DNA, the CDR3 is TGTGCCAGCAGCCCCGTGGGGCTAGCGACCTACGAGCAGTACTTC. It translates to CASSPVGLATYEQYF.

This chain's CDR3 is CASSDPGFYGYTF. The CDR3 nucleotides read TGTGCCAGCAGCGACCCGGGGTTCTATGGCTACACCTTC. The V gene is TRBV6-1, the J gene TRBJ1-2; D remains ambiguous. CDR1 and CDR2 from the germline V gene are MNHNS and SASEGT. The CDR3 length is 13 residues. V was cut by 6 bases and J by 4 bases, with 12 bases left in between.

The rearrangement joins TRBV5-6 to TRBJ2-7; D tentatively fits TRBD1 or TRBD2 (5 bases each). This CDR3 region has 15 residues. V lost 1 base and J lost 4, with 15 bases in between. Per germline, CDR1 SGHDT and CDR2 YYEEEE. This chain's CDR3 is CASSLSMGRIYEQYF. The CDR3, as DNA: TGTGCCAGCAGCTTGTCGATGGGACGGATTTACGAGCAGTACTTC.

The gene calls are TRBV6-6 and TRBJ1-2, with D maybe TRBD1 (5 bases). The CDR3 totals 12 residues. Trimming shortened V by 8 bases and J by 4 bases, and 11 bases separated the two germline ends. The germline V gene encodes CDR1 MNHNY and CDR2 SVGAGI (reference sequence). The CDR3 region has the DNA TGTGCCAGCGGGGCCCAGGCCTATGGCTACACCTTC. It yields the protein CASGAQAYGYTF.

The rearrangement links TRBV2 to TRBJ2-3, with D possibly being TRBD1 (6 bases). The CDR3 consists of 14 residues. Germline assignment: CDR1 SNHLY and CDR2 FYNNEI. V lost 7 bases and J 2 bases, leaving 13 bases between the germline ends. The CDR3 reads CASTKRDTTDTQYF. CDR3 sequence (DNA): TGTGCCAGCACCAAAAGGGACACCACAGATACGCAGTATTTT.

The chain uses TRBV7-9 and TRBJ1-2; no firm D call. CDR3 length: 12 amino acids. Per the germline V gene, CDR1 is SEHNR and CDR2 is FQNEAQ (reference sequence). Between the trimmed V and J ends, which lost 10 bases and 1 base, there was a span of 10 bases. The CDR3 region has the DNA TGTGCCACCTACCTGATTAACTATGGCTACACCTTC. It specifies CATYLINYGYTF.

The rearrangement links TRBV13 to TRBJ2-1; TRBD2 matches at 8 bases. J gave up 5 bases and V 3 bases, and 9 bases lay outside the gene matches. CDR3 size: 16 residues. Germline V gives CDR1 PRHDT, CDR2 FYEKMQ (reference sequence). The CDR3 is CASSFESGRIHNEQFF. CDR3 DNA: TGTGCCAGCAGCTTTGAGAGCGGGAGAATCCACAATGAGCAGTTCTTC.

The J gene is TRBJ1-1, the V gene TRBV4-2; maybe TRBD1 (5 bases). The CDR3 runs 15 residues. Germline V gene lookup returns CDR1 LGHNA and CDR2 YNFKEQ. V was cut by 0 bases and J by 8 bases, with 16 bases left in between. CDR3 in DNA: TGTGCCAGCAGCCAAGATTGGGACGGGGAAAGAGAAGCTTTCTTT. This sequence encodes CASSQDWDGEREAFF.